This T cell receptor beta chain comes out of a study of human T cells and chemical hapten exposure. Looking at the study overall: Largely, small differences in pooled library volume made per-sample TCR yields vary. Whole-study findings and limits: In the PT1 data, expanded TCR counts showed a positive correlation with patch test score. Donors, who had alopecia, may show an immune response that differs from healthy people's. It was expanded TCRs that formed significantly more large CDR3 similarity clusters than controls did.

The time point: patch test 1, 2 weeks after DPC sensitization. Described treatment: therapeutic diphenylcyclopropenone sensitization with weekly scalp DPC. TCRdb passed the RACE reads through MiXCR, listing each CDR3 protein once. The sample lists about 120,000 distinct CDR3 sequences, approximately 15% occurring once. Ten or more counts support this clonotype. As yet, its antigen is unknown. The ends were cut back, 3 bases at V and 8 bases at J, with 28 bases in the middle. The germline V gene encodes CDR1 LGHNA and CDR2 YSLEER. This CDR3 contains 19 residues. Specimen: whole blood, collected in connection with sensitization to the hapten diphenylcyclopropenone (DPC). J is TRBJ1-4 and V is TRBV4-3; D is perhaps TRBD1 (6 bases). This clonotype originated in a man younger than 35 with alopecia areata. Some clones in this sample may be carry-over from other donors' samples. CDR3 sequence (DNA): TGCGCCAGCAGCCATCCCCTAGGAGGGGGAAGAGTTCGTAGGGAAAAACTGTTTTTT. Residues: CASSHPLGGGRVRREKLFF.